Listed below are T cell receptor delta chains from one sample, sequenced in a study of gamma-delta T cells after stem cell transplantation. TCRdb ran CATT on the RT-PCR reads. The sample shows 2,600 or so delta-chain clones, less than 45% of them seen only once. Sequencing was carried out using gamma-delta T cells. The source is a human donor. It is not recorded whose cells these are; they may come from a transplant donor. The CDR3 runs from the conserved cysteine through the conserved F or W. A D gene is named only where the DNA matches it firmly. Clone size is given for some rows only: seen once, a few or many times, or a class if the clone is expanded.

j_call clone_size d_call v_call cdr3_length cdr3_nt cdr3_aa
TRDJ1 NA TRDD3 TRDV2 24 TGCGCCTGCCGCCCCCTTCCTAGCCGACGAGACCTACTGGGGGATGGGGGATACACCGATAAACTCATCTTT CACRPLPSRRDLLGDGGYTDKLIF
TRDJ1 large TRDD3 TRDV2 15 TGTGCCTGTGACTCTATACTGGGGGATACCGCTAAACTCATCTTT CACDSILGDTAKLIF
TRDJ1 NA NA TRDV2 15 TGCGCCTGTGACACTTTGGGGATCAGGGCCGATAAACTCATCTTT CACDTLGIRADKLIF
TRDJ1 NA TRDD3 TRDV2 20 TGTGCCTGTGACACCCTCATACTGGGGGATAAAGGCGGTCAAGTGGATAAACTCATCTTT CACDTLILGDKGGQVDKLIF
TRDJ3 few TRDD3 TRDV2 18 TGTGCCTGTGACACCTTACTGGGGGATACCTGGGACACCCGACAGATGTTTTTC CACDTLLGDTWDTRQMFF
TRDJ1 NA NA TRDV2 16 TGTGCCTGTGACACCTTAAGTCTCGGGAACACCGATAAACTCATCTTT CACDTLSLGNTDKLIF
TRDJ1 medium-sized NA TRDV2 14 TGTGCCTGTCAGCCACTGGGTTACACCGATAAACTCATCTTT CACQPLGYTDKLIF
TRDJ1 NA NA TRDV2 16 TGTGCCTGTGACACATTGGGGGCTACAGGTACCGATAAACTCATCTTT CACDTLGATGTDKLIF
TRDJ1 large NA TRDV2 18 TGTGCCTGTGACACCGCGGGACCGAAACCGTTGTACACCGATAAACTCATCTTT CACDTAGPKPLYTDKLIF
TRDJ3 medium-sized TRDD3 TRDV2 19 TGTGCCTGTGACACCGGGTTTACTGGGGGATCCTGGGACACCCGACAGATGTTTTTC CACDTGFTGGSWDTRQMFF
TRDJ1 few NA TRDV2 14 TGTGCCTGTGACACCCTGGGAAGGTCCGATAAACTCATCTTT CACDTLGRSDKLIF
TRDJ1 NA NA TRDV2 15 TGTGCCTGTGACCTACGACGGGATCGCCAACGGTCGGTCATCTTT CACDLRRDRQRSVIF
TRDJ3 NA NA TRDV2 19 TGTGCCTGTGACACCGCGGGGGGGAACATCTCCTGGGACACCCGACAGATGTTTTTC CACDTAGGNISWDTRQMFF
TRDJ1 NA TRDD3 TRDV2 21 TGTGCCTGTGACACGGTTTCGGGAGGTGGGGGATACCCGGTACCCACCGATAAACTCATCTTT CACDTVSGGGGYPVPTDKLIF
TRDJ1 NA NA TRDV2 20 TGTGCCTGTGACACCGTCGGGGTTCCCTTAGAGCCTGGTGATACCGATACACTCATCTTT CACDTVGVPLEPGDTDTLIF
TRDJ1 NA TRDD3 TRDV2 18 TGTGCCTGTGACACCGAATTCTTTGGGGGAAGTGTGACCGATAAACTCATCTTT CACDTEFFGGSVTDKLIF
TRDJ1 NA TRDD3 TRDV2 16 TGTGCCTGTGAACCCCTACTGGGGGATACGACCGATAAACTCATCTTT CACEPLLGDTTDKLIF
TRDJ1 few TRDD3 TRDV2 19 TGTGCCTGTGACCACCTTCCAAATGAAAGACTGGGGGATACCGATAAACTCATCTTT CACDHLPNERLGDTDKLIF
TRDJ3 NA NA TRDV2 17 TGTGCCTGTGACCCATTCCCGATTGTCGGGGCCACCCGACAGATGTTTTTC CACDPFPIVGATRQMFF
TRDJ1 medium-sized TRDD3 TRDV2 18 TGTGCCTGTGACGCTCTACTGGGGGATACGGGGTACACCGATAAACTCATCTTT CACDALLGDTGYTDKLIF
TRDJ1 few TRDD3 TRDV2 16 TGTGCCTGTGAGCCTATGTGGGGGACGTACACCGATAAACTCATCTTT CACEPMWGTYTDKLIF
TRDJ3 once TRDD3 TRDV2 19 TGTGCCTGTGATGCCGCTGGGGGACTCCACTCCTGGGACACCCGACAGATGTTTTTC CACDAAGGLHSWDTRQMFF
TRDJ1 NA TRDD3 TRDV2 14 TGTGCCTGTGACTACCTGGGGGCTAGCGATAAACTCATCTTT CACDYLGASDKLIF
TRDJ1 medium-sized TRDD3 TRDV2 19 TGTGCCTGTGACAAGCTAGGACTGGGGGAGACCGGGTACACCGATAAACTCATCTTT CACDKLGLGETGYTDKLIF
TRDJ1 hyperexpanded TRDD3 TRDV2 18 TGTGCCTGTGACACCCTGTCCGTACTGGGGGATGCCACCGATAAACTCATCTTT CACDTLSVLGDATDKLIF
TRDJ3 large TRDD3 TRDV2 21 TGTGCCTGTGACACCGGAGGCCTGGGGGACCCTAGCTCCTGGGACACCCGACAGATGTTTTTC CACDTGGLGDPSSWDTRQMFF
TRDJ1 NA TRDD2 TRDV2 21 TGTGCCTGTGACACCGTCCCTTCCTACGCTGGGGGCTACCGGGCGGGCATTAAACTCATCTTT CACDTVPSYAGGYRAGIKLIF
TRDJ1 large NA TRDV2 15 TGTGCCTGTGACACGTTGGGGGCCTCCACCGATAAACTCATCTTT CACDTLGASTDKLIF
TRDJ3 NA TRDD3 TRDV2 18 TGTGCCTGTGACCCGACTGGGGGACGCTCCTGGGACACCCGACAGATGTTTTTC CACDPTGGRSWDTRQMFF
TRDJ3 NA TRDD3 TRDV2 20 TGTGCCTGTGACACCGGAGTCCTGGGGGTCCAGACCTGGGACACCCGACAGATGTTTTTC CACDTGVLGVQTWDTRQMFF
TRDJ1 NA TRDD3 TRDV2 24 TGTGCCTGTGACCCTTTGGTGGGGGATACGCGGTACCCCACTCAACGCAAATACACCGATAAACTCATCTTT CACDPLVGDTRYPTQRKYTDKLIF
TRDJ1 NA TRDD3 TRDV2 19 TGTGCCTGTGACCCTCTACTACTGGGGGATCGCTCTGACACCGATAAACTCATCTTT CACDPLLLGDRSDTDKLIF
TRDJ1 NA TRDD3 TRDV2 16 TGTGCCTGTTCATTCCTGGGGGCCCACGTCACCGATAAACTCATCTTT CACSFLGAHVTDKLIF
TRDJ1 once TRDD3 TRDV2 19 TGTGCCTGTGACCCTCTACAACTGGGGGATCGCTCTGACACCGATAAACTCATCTTT CACDPLQLGDRSDTDKLIF
TRDJ1 NA TRDD3 TRDV2 23 TGTGCCTGTGACACCGTGGCTCCTACCCAGAGGGAGACTGGGGGATTCGGCACCGATAAACTCATCTTT CACDTVAPTQRETGGFGTDKLIF
TRDJ1 NA TRDD3 TRDV2 19 TGTGCCTGCGACACTTTGAGAGGTACTGGGGGATTTTACGCCGATAACCTCATCTTT CACDTLRGTGGFYADNLIF
TRDJ1 NA TRDD3 TRDV2 15 TGTGCCTGTGACACCATCGGGGGATTTTCCGATAACCTCATCTTT CACDTIGGFSDNLIF
TRDJ1 large TRDD3 TRDV2 17 TGTGCCTGTGACACCTTGGGGGATACTACCAGCCACGACAAACTCATCTTT CACDTLGDTTSHDKLIF
TRDJ1 few NA TRDV2 16 TGTGCCTGTGACACTATCGGGGCCTCGTACACCGATAAACTCATCTTT CACDTIGASYTDKLIF
TRDJ1 once TRDD3 TRDV2 16 TGTGCCTGTGACGCGTTACTGGGGGATGCCACCGATAAACTCATCTTT CACDALLGDATDKLIF